This T cell receptor (beta chain) emerged from a study of blood T cells in healthy people across ages. On this clonotype itself: Its antigen is unknown.

It was with a sample-barcoded 5' primer and a J-beta primer mix that a second PCR of about 6 to 12 cycles was run. Every cDNA molecule carried a tag from a template-switch adaptor bearing 12 random nucleotides. TCRdb processed the 5' RACE reads anew with MiXCR; each CDR3 protein has one entry. The sample has under 2,000,000 distinct CDR3 sequences, roughly 49% seen once; the top ten hold less than 2.5%. Overall study results and limits: Both naive CD4+ cell counts and diversity were greater in long-lived donors than in aged donors.

The germline CDR1 and CDR2 sequences are SQVTM and ANQGSEA. V gave up 4 bases and J gave up 2 bases, with 13 bases separating them. This CDR3 is 14 amino acids long. Around 9.5 milliliters of peripheral blood were drawn from each donor. The genes are TRBV29-1 and TRBJ2-3; possibly TRBD1 or TRBD2 for D (5 bases each). The sequence was obtained from a woman aged 40 to 50 in good health. Sequenced material: blood. CDR3 protein: CSVVGDQNTDTQYF. CDR3 coding DNA: TGCAGCGTTGTGGGGGACCAAAACACAGATACGCAGTATTTT.